The 4 T cell receptor beta chains given below trace back to one sample, sequenced in a study of T cells in Graves' hyperthyroidism and ophthalmopathy. Amplified TCR beta CDR3 regions derived from RNA transcripts. HTBI primers were the set used in a first-round RT-PCR of the TCR CDR3. TCRdb re-called the multiplex PCR reads through MiXCR, storing one row per CDR3 protein. The data show some 500,000 distinct CDR3 sequences, approximately 15% seen once. Sequencing used blood. The receptors were sampled from a woman aged 18-29 years with Graves' hyperthyroidism.

This chain connects TRBV10-3 to TRBJ2-2; D not resolved. There are 11 residues in the CDR3. V was trimmed by 10 bases and J by 7 bases, leaving 10 bases between them. Germline V gene lookup returns CDR1 ENHRY and CDR2 SYGVKD. CDR3 coding DNA: TGTGCCACCAAACTGAACGGGGAGCTGTTTTTT. Its protein product is CATKLNGELFF.

V is TRBV27 and J is TRBJ2-1; 11 positions match TRBD2. Germline loops: CDR1 MNHEY, CDR2 SMNVEV (reference sequence). V gave up 11 bases and J gave up 4 bases; unmatched junction bases: 10. CDR3 length equals 15 residues. This CDR3 reads CAACPGTSGYNEQFF. As DNA, the CDR3 is TGTGCCGCCTGCCCCGGGACTAGCGGTTACAATGAGCAGTTCTTC.

V usage is TRBV5-1 and J usage is TRBJ1-4; the match to TRBD1 covers 7 bases. From germline, CDR1 is SGHRS and CDR2 YFSETQ. The CDR3 sequence is 13 residues long. V dropped 5 bases and J dropped 6; count of bases not matched to a gene: 4. The CDR3 nucleotides are TGCGCCAGCAGGTCCACAGGGGATGAAAAACTGTTTTTT. It translates to CASRSTGDEKLFF.

The CDR3 loop is CSARDGGGGNTIYF. For the CDR3, the DNA is TGCAGTGCTAGAGATGGAGGGGGTGGAAACACCATATATTTT. This rearrangement joins TRBV20-1 to TRBJ1-3, with a tentative D call TRBD1 (6 bases). V lost 0 bases and J lost 3, with 9 bases in between. The CDR3 is made up of 14 amino acids. Germline assignment: CDR1 DFQATT and CDR2 SNEGSKA (reference sequence).